This T cell receptor beta chain was sequenced for a study of identical twins' blood T cells. Overall study results and limits: Shared CDR3 clonotype counts between two donors mainly tracked the product of their cloneset sizes, twins included.

Via MiXCR, TCRdb re-called the 5' RACE reads, giving one row per CDR3 protein. The sample comprises about 370,000 distinct CDR3 sequences, roughly 30% of which are singletons, and 6.1% rests with the top ten. The length of the CDR3 is 14 residues. V dropped 4 bases and J dropped 2 bases, with 9 bases sitting between them. Germline V gene sequence: CDR1 MNHNS, CDR2 SASEGT. This clonotype was seen repeatedly, ten times or more. Its cognate antigen is unknown. The TCR sequence derives from a woman aged 18-50 years in good health. The sequenced sample consisted of PBMCs. V usage is TRBV6-1 and J usage is TRBJ1-5; tentative D call: TRBD1 (6 bases). The CDR3: CASSASGGNQPQHF. CDR3 nucleotide sequence: TGTGCCAGCAGTGCTTCAGGGGGCAATCAGCCCCAGCATTTT.